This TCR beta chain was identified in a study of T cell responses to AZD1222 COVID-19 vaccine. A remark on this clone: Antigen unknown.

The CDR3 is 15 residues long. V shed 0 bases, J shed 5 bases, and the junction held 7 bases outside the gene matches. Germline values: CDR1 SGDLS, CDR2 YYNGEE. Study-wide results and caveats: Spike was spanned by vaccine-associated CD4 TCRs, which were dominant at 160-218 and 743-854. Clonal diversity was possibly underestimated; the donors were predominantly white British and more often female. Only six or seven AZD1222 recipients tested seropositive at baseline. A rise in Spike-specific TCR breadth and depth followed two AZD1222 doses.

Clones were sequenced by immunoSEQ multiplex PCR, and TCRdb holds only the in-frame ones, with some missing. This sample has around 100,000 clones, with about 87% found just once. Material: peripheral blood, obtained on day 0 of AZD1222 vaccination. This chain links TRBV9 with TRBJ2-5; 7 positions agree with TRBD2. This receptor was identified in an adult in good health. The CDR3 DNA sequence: TGTGCCAGCAGCGTAGCCCCTAGCGGAGGGGAGACCCAGTACTTC. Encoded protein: CASSVAPSGGETQYF. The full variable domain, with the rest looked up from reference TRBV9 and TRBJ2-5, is DSGVTQTPKHLITATGQRVTLRCSPRSGDLSVYWYQQSLDQGLQFLIQYYNGEERAKGNILERFSAQQFPDLHSELNLSSLELGDSALYFCASSVAPSGGETQYFGPGTRLLVL.